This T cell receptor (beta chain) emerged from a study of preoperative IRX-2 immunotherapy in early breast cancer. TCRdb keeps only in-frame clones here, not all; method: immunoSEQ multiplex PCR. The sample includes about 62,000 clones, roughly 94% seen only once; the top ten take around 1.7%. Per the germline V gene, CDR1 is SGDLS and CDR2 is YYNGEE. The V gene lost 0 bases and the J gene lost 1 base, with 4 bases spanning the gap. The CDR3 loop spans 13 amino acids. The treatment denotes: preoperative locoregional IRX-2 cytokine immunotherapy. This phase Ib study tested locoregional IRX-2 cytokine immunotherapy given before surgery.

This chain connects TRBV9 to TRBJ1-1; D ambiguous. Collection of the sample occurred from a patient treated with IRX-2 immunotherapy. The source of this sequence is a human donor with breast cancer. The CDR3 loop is CASSVGWNTEAFF. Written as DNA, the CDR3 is TGTGCCAGCAGCGTAGGTTGGAACACTGAAGCTTTCTTT.